This T cell receptor beta chain was captured by sequencing in a study of CD8 T cells in ankylosing spondylitis. Findings and caveats of the study: Matched synovial fluid from ankylosing spondylitis patients was reported to be enriched for disease-linked clones. Reactive arthritis synovial fluid and blood previously showed some of these motif variants. A TCR beta motif of about 8 highly homologous variants seemed to mark ankylosing spondylitis blood.

This clonotype was recorded at least ten times. Its antigen is not known. The CDR3 has 14 amino acids. The germline CDR1 and CDR2 sequences are SEHNR and FQNEAQ (reference sequence). Trimming left V 3 bases short and J 7 bases short, with 12 bases between. Quantitative 5'-RACE with molecular barcodes generated TCR beta libraries. From the 5' RACE reads, TCRdb called clonotypes with MiXCR, one entry per CDR3 protein. Found here are 200,000 to 250,000 distinct CDR3 sequences, 6% to 8% of them singletons; the top ten hold more than 13%. This clonotype was obtained from a male donor with ankylosing spondylitis. Source material: blood, either unsorted or a sorted T cell fraction (not recorded which). The J gene is TRBJ1-4, the V gene TRBV7-9; maybe TRBD1 (5 bases). This chain's CDR3 is CASSLVGVGEKLFF. Here the CDR3 DNA reads TGTGCCAGCAGCTTGGTAGGGGTGGGTGAAAAACTGTTTTTT.